The clone carrying this T cell receptor beta chain appeared a few times. What it binds is not known. The data originate from a study of immune evolution from preneoplasia to lung adenocarcinoma. Study-wide background: HLA loss of heterozygosity: under 7.5% AIS, more than 14% MIA, over 25% ADC, none AAH.

Study-wide results and limits: Normal lung had the highest top T cell clone frequencies.

Sequencing was performed with immunoSEQ multiplex PCR; in TCRdb, only in-frame clones are kept and a portion is missing. This table has 10,000 or so clones, roughly 80% appearing once. Input material: FFPE minimally invasive lung adenocarcinoma tissue. The source is a donor at least 70 years old with lung adenocarcinoma.

CDR3 loop: CASSSADGGQPQHF. CDR3 nucleotide sequence: TGTGCCAGCAGCAGCGCAGATGGAGGTCAGCCCCAGCATTTT. The rearrangement joins TRBV6-6 to TRBJ1-5, with D unclear. The V and J ends lost 6 bases and 6 bases respectively, with 15 bases between them. The germline V gene has CDR1 MNHNY and CDR2 SVGAGI (reference sequence). This CDR3 comprises 14 residues.